Listed below are T cell receptor beta chains from one sample, sequenced in a study of T cell repertoires in cytomegalovirus infection. MiXCR, applied by TCRdb to the reads, yields one record per CDR3 protein. The sample records around 740,000 distinct CDR3 sequences, roughly a third being singletons. Sequences were obtained from PBMCs. The receptor source for this set is a human donor in good health (CMV status not recorded). Some clones in this sample may be carry-over from other donors' samples. Each CDR3 is given with its conserved first and last residue. The D gene is left open where the match is weak. Rows give clone size only sometimes, using once, few, many, or a class for an expanded clone.

CDR3 protein: CARSQDGVGPKEDTQYF
CDR3 DNA: TGCGCCAGAAGCCAAGATGGGGTAGGGCCTAAGGAAGATACGCAGTATTTT
clone size: -
CDR3 length: 17
J gene: TRBJ2-3
D gene: -
V gene: TRBV4-1

CDR3 protein: CASSIPDVGYEQYF
CDR3 DNA: TGTGCCAGCAGTATCCCGGACGTAGGCTACGAGCAGTACTTC
clone size: -
CDR3 length: 14
J gene: TRBJ2-7
D gene: -
V gene: TRBV28

CDR3 protein: CASRTFYEQYF
CDR3 DNA: TGTGCCAGCAGGACCTTCTACGAGCAGTACTTC
clone size: -
CDR3 length: 11
J gene: TRBJ2-7
D gene: -
V gene: TRBV27

CDR3 protein: CASSQVDSPLHF
CDR3 DNA: TGTGCCAGCAGCCAAGTGGATTCACCCCTCCACTTT
clone size: few
CDR3 length: 12
J gene: TRBJ1-6
D gene: -
V gene: TRBV7-9

CDR3 protein: CASSQPGAKNEQFF
CDR3 DNA: TGTGCCAGCAGCCAGCCCGGAGCGAAAAATGAGCAGTTCTTC
clone size: few
CDR3 length: 14
J gene: TRBJ2-1
D gene: -
V gene: TRBV7-8

CDR3 protein: CASSLEGPYYEQYF
CDR3 DNA: TGTGCCAGCAGCTTAGAGGGGCCGTACTACGAGCAGTACTTC
clone size: -
CDR3 length: 14
J gene: TRBJ2-7
D gene: -
V gene: TRBV11-2

CDR3 protein: CASSPRLDEKLFF
CDR3 DNA: TGTGCCAGCTCACCACGTCTCGATGAAAAACTGTTTTTT
clone size: -
CDR3 length: 13
J gene: TRBJ1-4
D gene: -
V gene: TRBV18

CDR3 protein: CASSGTSANEQFF
CDR3 DNA: TGTGCCAGCTCCGGGACTAGCGCGAATGAGCAGTTCTTC
clone size: -
CDR3 length: 13
J gene: TRBJ2-1
D gene: TRBD2
V gene: TRBV11-3

CDR3 protein: CASSLRAQGNTGELFF
CDR3 DNA: TGTGCCAGCAGCTTAAGGGCACAGGGGAACACCGGGGAGCTGTTTTTT
clone size: many
CDR3 length: 16
J gene: TRBJ2-2
D gene: -
V gene: TRBV7-8

CDR3 protein: CASSLILEAEAFF
CDR3 DNA: TGTGCCAGCAGTTTAATCCTAGAAGCTGAAGCTTTCTTT
clone size: -
CDR3 length: 13
J gene: TRBJ1-1
D gene: -
V gene: TRBV28

CDR3 protein: CASSVTGAKNIQYF
CDR3 DNA: TGTGCCAGCAGCGTGACAGGAGCCAAAAACATTCAGTACTTC
clone size: many
CDR3 length: 14
J gene: TRBJ2-4
D gene: -
V gene: TRBV5-6

CDR3 protein: CASSLVGEGTQYF
CDR3 DNA: TGTGCCAGCAGCTTAGTGGGTGAAGGGACCCAGTACTTC
clone size: -
CDR3 length: 13
J gene: TRBJ2-5
D gene: -
V gene: TRBV11-3

CDR3 protein: CASSQGAWGQPDEKLFF
CDR3 DNA: TGCGCCAGCAGCCAGGGGGCGTGGGGCCAACCGGACGAAAAACTGTTTTTT
clone size: -
CDR3 length: 17
J gene: TRBJ1-4
D gene: -
V gene: TRBV4-1

CDR3 protein: CASSHFTEAFF
CDR3 DNA: TGCGCCAGCAGCCACTTCACTGAAGCTTTCTTT
clone size: -
CDR3 length: 11
J gene: TRBJ1-1
D gene: -
V gene: TRBV4-1

CDR3 protein: CASSTGQTRYNEQFF
CDR3 DNA: TGTGCCAGCAGCACGGGGCAAACAAGGTACAATGAGCAGTTCTTC
clone size: -
CDR3 length: 15
J gene: TRBJ2-1
D gene: -
V gene: TRBV28

CDR3 protein: CASSSWTGANEKLFF
CDR3 DNA: TGTGCCAGCAGTTCGTGGACAGGGGCTAATGAAAAACTGTTTTTT
clone size: -
CDR3 length: 15
J gene: TRBJ1-4
D gene: TRBD1
V gene: TRBV28

CDR3 protein: CASSLMGGLAGDLNTGELFF
CDR3 DNA: TGTGCCAGCAGCTTAATGGGGGGGCTAGCGGGGGACCTGAACACCGGGGAGCTGTTTTTT
clone size: -
CDR3 length: 20
J gene: TRBJ2-2
D gene: TRBD2
V gene: TRBV7-3

CDR3 protein: CATSSTGHEQYF
CDR3 DNA: TGTGCCACCAGTAGTACCGGGCACGAGCAGTACTTC
clone size: -
CDR3 length: 12
J gene: TRBJ2-7
D gene: -
V gene: TRBV24-1

CDR3 protein: CASRREKSSYEQYF
CDR3 DNA: TGTGCCAGCAGGCGCGAGAAGAGCTCCTACGAGCAGTACTTC
clone size: -
CDR3 length: 14
J gene: TRBJ2-7
D gene: -
V gene: TRBV28

CDR3 protein: CASSPRPGVDEQFF
CDR3 DNA: TGTGCCAGCAGTCCACGTCCTGGAGTCGATGAGCAGTTCTTC
clone size: -
CDR3 length: 14
J gene: TRBJ2-1
D gene: -
V gene: TRBV28

CDR3 protein: CASSLDRVGGPFKLFF
CDR3 DNA: TGTGCCAGCAGCTTAGACCGGGTCGGTGGTCCATTCAAACTGTTTTTT
clone size: few
CDR3 length: 16
J gene: TRBJ1-4
D gene: -
V gene: TRBV11-2

CDR3 protein: CATPRRNHDTQYF
CDR3 DNA: TGCGCCACCCCAAGGAGAAATCACGATACGCAGTATTTT
clone size: -
CDR3 length: 13
J gene: TRBJ2-3
D gene: -
V gene: TRBV5-1

CDR3 protein: CASSLLPGVEQYF
CDR3 DNA: TGTGCCAGCAGTTTATTGCCCGGGGTCGAGCAGTACTTC
clone size: -
CDR3 length: 13
J gene: TRBJ2-7
D gene: -
V gene: TRBV12-3/TRBV12-4

CDR3 protein: CASSLGSQGGRPSSYEQYF
CDR3 DNA: TGTGCCAGCAGCTTAGGGTCCCAGGGCGGACGGCCCAGCTCCTACGAGCAGTACTTC
clone size: few
CDR3 length: 19
J gene: TRBJ2-7
D gene: -
V gene: TRBV7-2

CDR3 protein: CASSRSPYDSKQYF
CDR3 DNA: TGCGCCAGCAGCCGCTCTCCCTACGATTCGAAGCAGTACTTC
clone size: many
CDR3 length: 14
J gene: TRBJ2-7
D gene: -
V gene: TRBV4-1

CDR3 protein: CASSATSGGLQETQYF
CDR3 DNA: TGCGCCAGCAGCGCGACTAGCGGGGGGCTCCAAGAGACCCAGTACTTC
clone size: -
CDR3 length: 16
J gene: TRBJ2-5
D gene: TRBD2
V gene: TRBV4-3